Reported below is one T cell receptor (beta chain). What this receptor recognizes is not known. The record has no base qualities; no much larger clone is one base away. Collaborating institutions collected whole blood in K2EDTA tubes following their own protocols. Collaborator samples were shipped for TCRbeta analysis as frozen whole blood, isolated PBMCs, or DNA extracted from either sample type. The source of the sample is a study of blood T cell repertoires in COVID-19 (dated by TCRdb to about 2020). In terms of the full investigation: The collaborator samples originated in the United States, Italy and Spain and spanned the acute and convalescent phases of COVID-19. The material from the prospective study consisted of cDNA or gDNA derived from T cells, B-cell-depleted T cells, or PBMCs. Deeply sampled blood TCRbeta repertoires from subjects exposed to, actively infected with, or recovered from COVID-19 were included in the dataset. The repertoires were released in a freely available public database meant as a resource for research on the immune response to SARS-CoV-2. The samples were drawn from the first 160 participants of the ongoing ImmuneRACE study and from roughly 1,300 subjects provided by 6 global collaborators. Sample metadata almost always included a de-identified subject ID, COVID-19 status, age in years and sex. Where available, HLA class I and class II types were taken from metadata supplied by the sample provider and were not determined by assay-based typing. What the study reported, not specific to this receptor: The amount of clinical and demographic metadata varied by source and participant and was provided uncurated.

The immunoSEQ Assay, a bias-controlled multiplex PCR, was used to amplify TCRbeta CDR3 regions from genomic DNA. The authors' analysis ran thus. Within the assay, amplification of reference gene primers was used to estimate how many nucleated cells each sample contained. To quantify the absolute abundance of each unique TCRbeta CDR3 rearrangement, sequence reads were collapsed and filtered. For each sample, productive Simpson clonality was calculated as the square root of Simpson's diversity index across productive rearrangements. Sourced from immuneACCESS, this table was stored by TCRdb with only in-frame sequences that have V and J called. A share of the clones is absent; for the studies checked, an unresolved V gene accounts for under half, and the remainder has no known explanation. Clone size and V and J calls were adopted from that table, with D and trimming inferred from the DNA. The sample records 91,000 or so clones, just under 90% of which are singletons. Approximately 15% of the sample lies in the top ten.

From its cysteine to its phenylalanine, the CDR3 spans 18 amino acids. Only the CDR3 region is kept as DNA, spanning 54 bases read in frame from base 1. The V and J ends are trimmed by 3 bases and 2 bases, leaving 24 bases between them. CDR1 and CDR2 are read off the germline V gene (reference sequence) as GTSNPN and SVGIG. This chain is built from TRBV30 and TRBJ2-3, with TRBD1 as a weak D call on 8 bases. Sequences were obtained from peripheral blood. This TCR was recovered from a human donor in a cohort sampled during active COVID-19. In nucleotide form, the sequence is TGTGCCTGGAGCCCAAGCGGGGACAGGACCTTAACCACAGATACGCAGTATTTT. It codes for CAWSPSGDRTLTTDTQYF.